This T cell receptor beta chain was sequenced for a study of T cells in Graves' hyperthyroidism and ophthalmopathy. The CDR3 extends over 15 amino acids. The germline V gene has CDR1 KGHSH and CDR2 LQKENI. V was trimmed by 6 bases and J by 0 bases, leaving 14 bases between them. At least ten counts were recorded for this clonotype. Amplification yielded TCR beta CDR3 regions, with RNA transcripts as the source. The study used the HTBI primer set for a first-round RT-PCR of the TCR CDR3. TCRdb reprocessed the multiplex PCR reads via MiXCR and lists one record per CDR3 protein. Of 350,000 to 400,000 distinct CDR3 sequences in the sample, approximately 15% are singletons; the top ten hold approximately 29%.

The V call is TRBV18, the J call TRBJ1-1; TRBD1 is a possible D gene (6 bases). Sample: blood. The clonotype comes from a woman in her twenties or thirties with Graves' hyperthyroidism. The CDR3 loop is CASSPRTDMNTEAFF. Here the CDR3 DNA reads TGTGCCAGCTCGCCGAGGACAGATATGAACACTGAAGCTTTCTTT.